These 9 T cell receptor beta chains share one sample of origin, sequenced in a study of blood T cells in healthy people across ages. Primed by a sample-barcoded 5' primer and a J-beta primer mix, a second PCR proceeded for about 7 to 12 cycles. TCRdb independently ran MiXCR on the 5' RACE reads; one entry per CDR3 protein. Here the sample spans 600,000 to 1,000,000 distinct CDR3 sequences, about three fifths being singletons. The sample taken for sequencing was blood. The receptors derive from a man aged 25 to 40 in good health.

This sequence joins TRBV20-1 and TRBJ1-1; no clear D. The V gene lost 1 base and the J gene lost 3 bases, with 12 bases spanning the gap. The CDR3 has 14 residues. The V gene's germline CDR1 is DFQATT and CDR2 SNEGSKA (reference sequence). CDR3 bases: TGCAGTGCTAGAGCCATGGGTGGGGACACTGAAGCTTTCTTT. Amino acids: CSARAMGGDTEAFF.

This chain uses TRBV18 with TRBJ2-1; perhaps TRBD2 as D (6 bases). Trimming took 2 bases from V and 9 from J, leaving 8 bases between them. The CDR3 sequence is 12 residues long. From germline, CDR1 is KGHSH and CDR2 LQKENI. In DNA form, the CDR3 reads TGTGCCAGCTCACCAATGGGAGGTGAGCAGTTCTTC. It yields the protein CASSPMGGEQFF.

V usage is TRBV6-6 and J usage is TRBJ2-7; maybe TRBD1 (6 bases). The V and J ends lost 6 bases and 0 bases respectively, with 9 bases between them. CDR1 is MNHNY and CDR2 is SVGAGI in the germline V gene (reference sequence). The length of the CDR3 is 13 residues. CDR3 in amino acids: CASRGQYSYEQYF. The DNA for the CDR3 is TGTGCCAGCAGAGGACAGTACTCCTACGAGCAGTACTTC.

The genes are TRBV3-1 and TRBJ2-7; D might be TRBD1 (6 bases). The V end lost 4 bases, the J end lost 0 bases, and 10 bases lay between the germline ends. Germline assignment: CDR1 LGHDT and CDR2 YNNKEL (reference sequence). This CDR3 has 14 amino acids. The CDR3 region has the DNA TGTGCCAGCAGCCGGACAGTCAGCTCCTACGAGCAGTACTTC. It codes for CASSRTVSSYEQYF.

V gene TRBV28 combines with J gene TRBJ2-1; maybe TRBD2 (7 bases). The ends were cut back, 5 bases at V and 9 bases at J, with 20 bases in the middle. CDR1 and CDR2 from the germline V gene are MDHEN and SYDVKM. This CDR3 spans 15 amino acids. The CDR3 bases are TGTGCCAGCAGTGAGGGGGGGCGAAGGTACGGTGAGCAGTTCTTC. Translating gives CASSEGGRRYGEQFF.

The rearrangement joins TRBV2 to TRBJ1-2; TRBD1 agrees at 8 bases. The CDR3 has 11 amino acids. Trimming cost V 6 bases and J 8 bases; bases outside gene matches: 2. Germline V gives CDR1 SNHLY, CDR2 FYNNEI. CDR3 nucleotides: TGTGCCAGCAGAGGACAGGGCGGCTACACCTTC. It yields the protein CASRGQGGYTF.

V usage is TRBV20-1 and J usage is TRBJ2-3, with D perhaps being TRBD1 or TRBD2 (5 bases each). With 6 bases removed from V and 2 bases from J, the gap between germline ends came to 9 bases. Germline CDR1 DFQATT, CDR2 SNEGSKA (reference sequence). The length of the CDR3 is 12 residues. The CDR3 sequence is CSAIGTTDTQYF. CDR3 coding DNA: TGCAGTGCGATCGGGACCACAGATACGCAGTATTTT.

V and J are TRBV10-3 and TRBJ2-7, with D maybe TRBD2 (6 bases). The DNA end is a closer match to TRBJ2-5, so the J assignment may be wrong. This CDR3 comprises 13 residues. Germline lookup yields CDR1 ENHRY and CDR2 SYGVKD. The chain's CDR3 is CAIGRGRGETQYF. DNA for the CDR3: TGTGCCATCGGTCGGGGTCGGGGGGAGACCCAGTACTTC.

The rearrangement joins TRBV20-1 to TRBJ2-7; TRBD1 aligns across 8 bases. CDR1 and CDR2 from the germline V gene are DFQATT and SNEGSKA (reference sequence). V lost 5 bases, J lost 12 bases, and 9 bases stayed unmatched. The CDR3 consists of 11 residues. CDR3 protein: CSAGSGGRGYF. CDR3 DNA: TGCAGTGCTGGGTCAGGGGGCAGGGGGTACTTC.